This entry lists 30 T cell receptor beta chains sequenced from one sample in a study of CD8 T cells in Susac syndrome. Random hexamers were used to reverse transcribe an amount of about 0.45 to 1 ug RNA. TCRdb reprocessed the immunoSEQ multiplex PCR reads via MiXCR and lists one record per CDR3 protein. The data contain 400,000 or so distinct CDR3 sequences, more than 80% of them singletons. Sequenced input: CD8+ T cells from PBMCs. Receptor source: a human donor with multiple sclerosis.

The V gene is TRBV5-1, the J gene TRBJ1-5; the D gene is possibly TRBD1 (6 bases). The ends were cut back, 1 base at V and 1 base at J, with 9 bases in the middle. The CDR3 runs to 15 residues. From germline, CDR1 is SGHRS and CDR2 YFSETQ. The CDR3 DNA is TGCGCCAGCAGCTTGACGACAGGAAGCAATCAGCCCCAGCATTTT. Translated, it gives CASSLTTGSNQPQHF.

V usage is TRBV27 and J usage is TRBJ2-3; 8 bases match TRBD2. This CDR3 is 16 amino acids long. CDR1 is MNHEY and CDR2 is SMNVEV in the germline V gene (reference sequence). V dropped 6 bases and J dropped 0; count of bases not matched to a gene: 8. The CDR3 DNA follows: TGTGCCAGCAGCTACAGACTAGCGCTCAGCACAGATACGCAGTATTTT. Translated: CASSYRLALSTDTQYF.

This chain connects TRBV4-1 to TRBJ2-7, with TRBD1 identical over 11 bases. The V and J ends lost 9 bases and 5 bases, in that order; junction bases with no gene match: 6. The CDR3 sequence is 13 residues long. Germline V gene data show CDR1 as MGHRA and CDR2 as YSYEKL. The CDR3 region is CASTGQGVNEQYF. In DNA, the CDR3 is TGCGCCAGTACGGGACAGGGGGTAAACGAGCAGTACTTC.

V and J are TRBV4-1 and TRBJ2-7; no clear D. V gave up 5 bases and J gave up 3 bases, with 14 bases separating them. Germline-derived CDR1 and CDR2 are MGHRA and YSYEKL. This CDR3 has 14 amino acids. DNA of the CDR3: TGCGCCAGCAGCGATGAGCTTAGTAACTACGAGCAGTACTTC. It translates to CASSDELSNYEQYF.

V is TRBV4-1 and J is TRBJ2-7; 9 bases agree with TRBD1. With V trimmed by 0 bases and J by 6 bases, 6 bases remained unmatched. The length of the CDR3 is 15 residues. Germline assignment: CDR1 MGHRA and CDR2 YSYEKL. The CDR3 reads CASSQDRGQGGEQYF. For the CDR3, the DNA is TGCGCCAGCAGCCAAGATAGGGGACAGGGAGGCGAGCAGTACTTC.

This rearrangement joins TRBV19 to TRBJ2-7; 8 bases line up with TRBD1. V lost 6 bases, J lost 6 bases, and 7 bases stayed unmatched. Germline-derived CDR1 and CDR2 are LNHDA and SQIVND (reference sequence). CDR3 length: 13 residues. CDR3 sequence reads: CASSMGQAGEQYF. CDR3 bases: TGTGCCAGTAGCATGGGACAGGCGGGCGAGCAGTACTTC.

CDR3 sequence: CASSAEGLPGDTQYF. The CDR3 DNA follows: TGTGCCAGCAGCGCAGAGGGACTACCTGGGGATACGCAGTATTTT. The V call is TRBV9, the J call TRBJ2-3, with 7 nucleotides matching TRBD2. The germline V gene encodes CDR1 SGDLS and CDR2 YYNGEE. J lost 6 bases, V lost 3 bases, and 10 bases had no gene match. The CDR3 length is 15 residues. Looking up the rest from reference TRBV9 and TRBJ2-3 gives the full variable domain: DSGVTQTPKHLITATGQRVTLRCSPRSGDLSVYWYQQSLDQGLQFLIQYYNGEERAKGNILERFSAQQFPDLHSELNLSSLELGDSALYFCASSAEGLPGDTQYFGPGTRLTVL.

The chain recombines TRBV11-3 with TRBJ2-1; unclear D gene. Germline CDR1 SGHNT, CDR2 YENEEA. The CDR3 has 14 residues. Between the trimmed V and J ends, which lost 5 bases and 5 bases, there was a span of 13 bases. The CDR3: CASSPALDDNEQFF. CDR3 DNA: TGTGCCAGCAGCCCGGCACTGGATGACAATGAGCAGTTCTTC.

The chain combines TRBV5-1 with TRBJ1-1, with 7 positions matching TRBD1. CDR1 and CDR2 (germline): SGHRS, YFSETQ. V shed 0 bases, J shed 3 bases, and the junction held 2 bases outside the gene matches. The CDR3 consists of 14 residues. CDR3 sequence: CASSLEGADTEAFF. The CDR3 bases are TGCGCCAGCAGCTTGGAGGGGGCAGACACTGAAGCTTTCTTT.

The chain employs TRBV5-4 and TRBJ2-1; TRBD2 is a possible D gene (6 bases). The germline V gene has CDR1 SGHNT and CDR2 YYREEE (reference sequence). Trimming took off 7 bases at V and 4 bases at J, with 18 bases between the two ends. The CDR3 has 15 amino acids. The CDR3 spells CASGRGGEGYNEQFF. CDR3 DNA sequence: TGTGCCAGCGGACGGGGCGGGGAAGGGTACAATGAGCAGTTCTTC.

This chain links TRBV5-1 with TRBJ1-1; a weak D match, TRBD1 (5 bases). CDR3 length: 15 residues. Trimming shortened V by 1 base and J by 4 bases, and 14 bases separated the two germline ends. Germline lookup yields CDR1 SGHRS and CDR2 YFSETQ. The CDR3 spells CASSLPPSGGTEAFF. The CDR3 region has the DNA TGCGCCAGCAGCTTGCCTCCTTCGGGGGGCACTGAAGCTTTCTTT.

The table lists this clonotype with a count of one. The chain joins TRBV7-8 to TRBJ2-1, with D perhaps TRBD1 (5 bases). CDR3 length equals 16 residues. Between the trimmed V and J ends, which lost 2 bases and 3 bases, there was a span of 14 bases. Germline V gives CDR1 SGHVS, CDR2 FQNEAQ. This chain's CDR3 is CASSLTGGTIYNEQFF. In DNA, the CDR3 is TGTGCCAGCAGCTTAACAGGCGGTACGATCTACAATGAGCAGTTCTTC.

The chain carries TRBV27 and TRBJ2-1, with D possibly matching TRBD1 (6 bases). V was pared by 5 bases and J by 3 bases, with 11 bases between. The CDR3 contains 14 residues. Germline-derived CDR1 and CDR2 are MNHEY and SMNVEV (reference sequence). The CDR3 bases are TGTGCCAGCAGTACCGGGACATTCTACAATGAGCAGTTCTTC. Translated: CASSTGTFYNEQFF.

The rearrangement joins TRBV4-1 to TRBJ1-5; D is unresolved. The length of the CDR3 is 13 residues. Deletions cut 4 bases from V and 4 bases from J, with 8 bases between. Germline V gives CDR1 MGHRA, CDR2 YSYEKL. In DNA form, the CDR3 reads TGCGCCAGCAGCCGCCATTTGAATCAGCCCCAGCATTTT. This translates into CASSRHLNQPQHF.

This clonotype was seen a handful of times. CDR3 DNA sequence: TGCGCCAGCAGCTTGGCCCCGGGACTAGCGGGTCCCCTCGAGCAGTACTTC. It translates to CASSLAPGLAGPLEQYF. The chain joins TRBV5-1 to TRBJ2-7; 12 positions agree with TRBD2. The ends lost 0 bases at V and 6 bases at J; junction bases unmatched: 10. Germline CDR1 and CDR2: SGHRS and YFSETQ. The CDR3 covers 17 residues.

The genes are TRBV10-1 and TRBJ1-5, with D perhaps matching TRBD1 (6 bases). Germline-derived CDR1 and CDR2 are WNHNN and SYGVQD (reference sequence). The V gene lost 3 bases and the J gene lost 1 base, with 7 bases spanning the gap. The CDR3 has 14 amino acids. CDR3 nucleotide sequence: TGCGCCAGCAGTGAACAGGGAAGCAATCAGCCCCAGCATTTT. Amino acids: CASSEQGSNQPQHF.

The chain combines TRBV5-1 with TRBJ1-4, with D maybe TRBD1 (5 bases). Trimming shortened V by 0 bases and J by 3 bases, and 15 bases separated the two germline ends. The germline gives CDR1 SGHRS, CDR2 YFSETQ. CDR3 length: 17 amino acids. The chain's CDR3 is CASSLDLVTAANEKLFF. DNA of the CDR3: TGCGCCAGCAGCTTGGATTTAGTGACAGCAGCTAATGAAAAACTGTTTTTT. The full variable domain, with the rest looked up from reference TRBV5-1 and TRBJ1-4, is KAGVTQTPRYLIKTRGQQVTLSCSPISGHRSVSWYQQTPGQGLQFLFEYFSETQRNKGNFPGRFSGRQFSNSRSEMNVSTLELGDSALYLCASSLDLVTAANEKLFFGSGTQLSVL.

The rearrangement links TRBV5-6 to TRBJ2-1, with D perhaps TRBD1 (6 bases). The CDR3 is made up of 15 amino acids. V was trimmed by 1 base and J by 9 bases, leaving 17 bases between them. Germline V gene sequence: CDR1 SGHDT, CDR2 YYEEEE. In DNA, the CDR3 is TGTGCCAGCAGCTTGCGGCCAGGGGATGGGGTTGAGCAGTTCTTC. Translating it yields CASSLRPGDGVEQFF.

This chain joins TRBV3-1 and TRBJ1-6; D gene unclear. The V gene's germline CDR1 is LGHDT and CDR2 YNNKEL (reference sequence). V shed 2 bases and J shed 2 bases, with 1 base lying between them. The CDR3 has 13 amino acids. The CDR3 DNA follows: TGTGCCAGCAGCCAACCCTATAATTCACCCCTCCACTTT. This encodes CASSQPYNSPLHF.

A remark on this clonotype: One end of the junction varies from germline; a read error may be responsible. The chain employs TRBV6-5 and TRBJ2-2; D is undetermined. The CDR3 sequence is 15 residues long. Germline V CDR1 and CDR2: MNHEY, SVGAGI. The CDR3 loop reads CAGSYSGINTGELFF. CDR3 DNA: TGTGCCGGCAGTTACTCGGGTATCAACACCGGGGAGCTGTTTTTT.

The chain couples TRBV29-1 to TRBJ1-2; D is undetermined. The germline V gene encodes CDR1 SQVTM and CDR2 ANQGSEA. Deletions cut 5 bases from V and 2 bases from J, with 6 bases between. This CDR3 comprises 11 residues. This CDR3 is CSVYINYGYTF. DNA for the CDR3: TGCAGCGTTTACATCAACTATGGCTACACCTTC. Based on the CDR3 plus reference TRBV29-1 and TRBJ1-2, the full variable domain is SAVISQKPSRDICQRGTSLTIQCQVDSQVTMMFWYRQQPGQSLTLIATANQGSEATYESGFVIDKFPISRPNLTFSTLTVSNMSPEDSSIYLCSVYINYGYTFGSGTRLTVV.

The chain combines TRBV7-8 with TRBJ1-5; 9 nucleotides align to TRBD1. V shed 5 bases, J shed 0 bases, and the junction held 14 bases outside the gene matches. The CDR3 has 19 amino acids. The germline V gene encodes CDR1 SGHVS and CDR2 FQNEAQ. CDR3 protein: CASSPRDREEDISNQPQHF. CDR3 sequence (DNA): TGTGCCAGCAGCCCCAGGGACAGGGAGGAGGATATTAGCAATCAGCCCCAGCATTTT.

The J gene is TRBJ2-1, the V gene TRBV9; D is perhaps TRBD2 (8 bases). Germline CDR1 and CDR2: SGDLS and YYNGEE. V was shortened by 4 bases and J by 7 bases, with 21 bases between the two germline ends. CDR3 size: 16 residues. CDR3 protein: CASSSSSLADRNEQFF. CDR3 DNA: TGTGCCAGCAGCTCGAGCTCACTAGCGGACAGGAATGAGCAGTTCTTC.

The rearrangement links TRBV7-2 to TRBJ2-7; 7 bases align to TRBD2. Germline V gene data show CDR1 as SGHTA and CDR2 as FQGNSA. V was pared by 5 bases and J by 0 bases, with 7 bases of the junction left unmatched. The CDR3 is made up of 15 amino acids. Written as DNA, the CDR3 is TGTGCCAGCAGCCCCTACGGGGGGAGCTCCTACGAGCAGTACTTC. Amino acid sequence: CASSPYGGSSYEQYF.

The genes are TRBV6-1 and TRBJ2-1; tentative D call: TRBD1 (6 bases). In germline, CDR1 is MNHNS, CDR2 SASEGT. V was clipped by 6 bases and J by 3 bases, with 12 bases between them. CDR3 size: 14 residues. CDR3 bases: TGTGCCAGCAGGAACGACAGGTTCTACAATGAGCAGTTCTTC. Translation: CASRNDRFYNEQFF.

The genes are TRBV30 and TRBJ1-5; D uncertain. The V end was cut by 0 bases, the J end by 4 bases, with 7 bases between. The CDR3 contains 13 residues. The V gene's germline CDR1 is GTSNPN and CDR2 SVGIG (reference sequence). CDR3 in amino acids: CAWSVMGNQPQHF. The CDR3 DNA reads TGTGCCTGGAGTGTGATGGGGAATCAGCCCCAGCATTTT.

This clonotype was recorded only once. V and J are TRBV4-1 and TRBJ2-1, with D perhaps matching TRBD2 (5 bases). Germline V gene data show CDR1 as MGHRA and CDR2 as YSYEKL. This CDR3 is 16 amino acids long. V was pared by 0 bases and J by 2 bases, with 11 bases between. The CDR3 DNA reads TGCGCCAGCAGCCAAGATTCGAGCGGTACCTACAATGAGCAGTTCTTC. This translates into CASSQDSSGTYNEQFF.

DNA for the CDR3: TGCGCCAGCAGTGATACTTTTCTAAGCTCCTACAATGAGCAGTTCTTC. This encodes CASSDTFLSSYNEQFF. The rearrangement uses TRBV10-2 and TRBJ2-1, with D unresolved. The V end lost 3 bases, the J end lost 0 bases, and 12 bases lay between the germline ends. Germline V gene sequence: CDR1 WSHSY, CDR2 SAAADI. This CDR3 spans 16 amino acids.

The chain links TRBV20-1 to TRBJ2-2; TRBD2 matches 11 bases. The CDR3 loop spans 15 amino acids. After removal of 6 bases from V and 5 bases from J, the junction contained 8 bases not matched to a gene. Per germline, CDR1 DFQATT and CDR2 SNEGSKA (reference sequence). The CDR3 spells CSAQLAGVRTGELFF. For the CDR3, the DNA is TGCAGTGCCCAACTAGCGGGAGTTCGAACCGGGGAGCTGTTTTTT.

This clonotype has just one count. The V call is TRBV28, the J call TRBJ2-3; D possibly corresponds to TRBD2 (5 bases). The germline V gene encodes CDR1 MDHEN and CDR2 SYDVKM. The V end lost 4 bases, the J end lost 4 bases, and 12 bases lay between the germline ends. The CDR3 contains 14 residues. This CDR3 reads CASSSLASADTQYF. In nucleotides, the CDR3 is TGTGCCAGCAGTTCCCTAGCTTCCGCAGATACGCAGTATTTT.